This T cell receptor beta chain is drawn from a study of regulatory T cells in long-lasting Graves disease. Time point here: newly diagnosed GD, antithyroid drugs for less than 3 months. RNA extracted from PBMCs served as the sequencing template. Through Arm-PCR of CDR3 regions and iRepertoire HTBI primers, TCR beta libraries were built. TCRdb used MiXCR to reprocess the multiplex PCR reads, holding one entry per CDR3 protein. The profile shows 400,000 to 500,000 distinct CDR3 sequences, 14% of them singletons. This CDR3 is 16 amino acids long. CDR1 and CDR2 from the germline V gene are DFQATT and SNEGSKA (reference sequence). Trimming at V came to 5 bases and at J to 1 base, leaving 10 bases not matched to a gene. Separately, the same data were catalogued under a study of T cells in Graves' hyperthyroidism and ophthalmopathy. That study adds: The HTBI primer set was used in a first-round RT-PCR of the TCR CDR3. Among clonotypes expanded in thyroid above 0.001, most were also found in blood. Ophthalmopathy and stable hyperthyroidism were told apart by a 13 V-J model.

The source was peripheral blood mononuclear cells (PBMCs), collected at new diagnosis, from a patient treated with antithyroid drugs. The source of this sequence is a woman between 45 and 65 years old with Graves disease. V usage is TRBV20-1 and J usage is TRBJ2-1; TRBD2 matches at 8 bases. CDR3 bases: TGCAGTGCTGACGGACTAGCAGGATATTCCTACAATGAGCAGTTCTTC. Residues: CSADGLAGYSYNEQFF.